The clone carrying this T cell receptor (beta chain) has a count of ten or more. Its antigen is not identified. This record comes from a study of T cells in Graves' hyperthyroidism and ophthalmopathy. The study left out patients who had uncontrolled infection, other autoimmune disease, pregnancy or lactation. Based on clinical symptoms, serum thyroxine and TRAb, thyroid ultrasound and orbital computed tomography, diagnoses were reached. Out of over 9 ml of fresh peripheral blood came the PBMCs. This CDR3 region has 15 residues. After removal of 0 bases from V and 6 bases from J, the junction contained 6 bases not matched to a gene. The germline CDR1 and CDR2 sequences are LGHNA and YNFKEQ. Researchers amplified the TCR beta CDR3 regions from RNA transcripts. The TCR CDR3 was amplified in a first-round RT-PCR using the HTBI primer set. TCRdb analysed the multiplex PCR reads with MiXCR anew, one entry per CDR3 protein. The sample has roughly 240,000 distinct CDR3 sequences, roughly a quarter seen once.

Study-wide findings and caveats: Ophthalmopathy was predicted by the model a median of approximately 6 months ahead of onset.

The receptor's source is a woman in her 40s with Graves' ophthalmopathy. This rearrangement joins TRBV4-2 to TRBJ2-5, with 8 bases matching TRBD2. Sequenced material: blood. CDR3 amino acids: CASSQEAGGLKTQYF. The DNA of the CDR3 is TGTGCCAGCAGCCAAGAGGCGGGAGGTTTAAAGACCCAGTACTTC.